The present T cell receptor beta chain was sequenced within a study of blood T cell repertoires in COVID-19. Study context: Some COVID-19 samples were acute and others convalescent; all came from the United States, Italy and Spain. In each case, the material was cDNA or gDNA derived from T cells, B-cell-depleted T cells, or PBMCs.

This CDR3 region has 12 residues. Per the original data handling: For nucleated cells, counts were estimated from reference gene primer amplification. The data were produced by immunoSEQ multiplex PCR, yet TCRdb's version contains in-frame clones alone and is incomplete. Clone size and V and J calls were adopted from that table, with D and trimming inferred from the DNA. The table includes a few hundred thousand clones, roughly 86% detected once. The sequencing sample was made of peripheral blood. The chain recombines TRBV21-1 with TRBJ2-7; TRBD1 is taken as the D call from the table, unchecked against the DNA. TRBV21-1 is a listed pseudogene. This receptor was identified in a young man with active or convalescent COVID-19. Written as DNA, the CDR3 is TGTGCCAGCCAGACAGGCAACTACGAGCAGTACTTC. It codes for CASQTGNYEQYF.